These 23 T cell receptor beta chains came from one sample sequenced in a study of blood T cell repertoires in COVID-19. Sequencing was performed with immunoSEQ multiplex PCR; in TCRdb, only in-frame clones are kept and a portion is missing. Found here are approximately 210,000 clones, about 89% of them singletons; the top ten hold about 5%. Specimen: peripheral blood. The receptor source for this set is a woman in her thirties or forties with acute or convalescent COVID-19.

The chain couples TRBV18 to TRBJ1-2, with D unclear. Per germline, CDR1 KGHSH and CDR2 LQKENI. Trimming removed 6 bases from V and 0 bases from J, with 11 bases in between. This CDR3 comprises 14 residues. CDR3 residues: CASSSRTSNYGYTF. CDR3 coding DNA: TGTGCCAGCTCTAGTAGGACTTCTAACTATGGCTACACCTTC. Looking up the rest from reference TRBV18 and TRBJ1-2 gives the full variable domain: NAGVMQNPRHLVRRRGQEARLRCSPMKGHSHVYWYRQLPEEGLKFMVYLQKENIIDESGMPKERFSAEFPKEGPSILRIQQVVRGDSAAYFCASSSRTSNYGYTFGSGTRLTVV.

The CDR3 region is CASGPGGNEQFF. As DNA, the CDR3 is TGTGCCAGCGGTCCAGGGGGCAATGAGCAGTTCTTC. The chain has TRBV5-5 and TRBJ2-1; 7 bases agree with TRBD1. This CDR3 comprises 12 residues. Trimming removed 7 bases from V and 6 bases from J; junction bases left unmatched: 4. Germline assignment: CDR1 SGHKS and CDR2 YYEKEE (reference sequence).

The chain uses TRBV2 and TRBJ2-5; a weak D match, TRBD2 (5 bases). Trimming cost V 6 bases and J 2 bases, with 13 bases left between them. The CDR3 consists of 14 residues. Germline V gene sequence: CDR1 SNHLY, CDR2 FYNNEI. In DNA, the CDR3 is TGTGCCAGCAGGAACCCGGGGAATCAAGAGACCCAGTACTTC. This codes for CASRNPGNQETQYF.

The chain has TRBV24-1 and TRBJ2-5; 10 bases match TRBD2. Germline V gene lookup returns CDR1 KGHDR and CDR2 SFDVKD. This CDR3 has 15 amino acids. Unmatched junction bases numbered 5, after V lost 3 bases and J lost 5 bases. The CDR3 loop is CATSDPGLAYETQYF. DNA for the CDR3: TGTGCCACCAGTGATCCGGGACTAGCGTATGAGACCCAGTACTTC.

There are a few counts of this clone. The chain combines TRBV6-6 with TRBJ2-7, with a possible D match to TRBD1 (8 bases). With 3 bases removed from V and 5 bases from J, the gap between germline ends came to 14 bases. The CDR3 has 14 amino acids. Germline CDR1 and CDR2: MNHNY and SVGAGI (reference sequence). CDR3 region: CASSYGQGGNEQYV. The CDR3 DNA follows: TGTGCCAGCAGTTATGGACAGGGAGGGAACGAGCAGTACGTC.

V gene TRBV10-3 combines with J gene TRBJ1-3, with 7 bases lining up with TRBD1. V shed 4 bases and J 4 bases; nucleotides not matched to a gene: 4. The germline V gene has CDR1 ENHRY and CDR2 SYGVKD. The CDR3 has 14 amino acids. The CDR3 DNA follows: TGTGCCATCAGTGGGACAGGTCACGGAAACACCATATATTTT. Translated, it gives CAISGTGHGNTIYF.

The chain is built from TRBV10-3 and TRBJ1-2, with TRBD1 identical over 9 bases. There are 17 residues in the CDR3. The trim removed 6 bases at V and 1 base at J, leaving 12 bases unmatched. CDR1 and CDR2 from the germline V gene are ENHRY and SYGVKD. CDR3 DNA: TGTGCCATCAGGGAAATTGACAGGGGGAGAGATAACTATGGCTACACCTTC. This encodes CAIREIDRGRDNYGYTF.

The rearrangement links TRBV24-1 to TRBJ1-5, with unresolved D. Germline lookup yields CDR1 KGHDR and CDR2 SFDVKD. This CDR3 is built from 16 residues. V lost 5 bases and J lost 2, with 15 bases in between. This chain's CDR3 is CATSGDGREGNQPQHF. The CDR3 region has the DNA TGTGCCACCAGTGGGGATGGGAGGGAGGGCAATCAGCCCCAGCATTTT.

The CDR3 DNA reads as TGCGCCAGCAGTTCCACGGGACAGGCAGGCGGAGCTGGCTACACCTTC. As protein: CASSSTGQAGGAGYTF. The chain uses TRBV10-2 and TRBJ1-2; the match to TRBD1 covers 8 bases. Germline lookup yields CDR1 WSHSY and CDR2 SAAADI. The V segment lost 5 bases and the J segment 7 bases; nucleotides outside the gene matches: 15. This CDR3 is 16 amino acids long.

The chain carries TRBV4-2 and TRBJ1-4; 7 bases line up with TRBD1. From germline, CDR1 is LGHNA and CDR2 YNFKEQ. V shed 4 bases and J 8 bases; nucleotides not matched to a gene: 7. CDR3 length equals 14 residues. The CDR3 DNA reads as TGTGCCAGCAGCCGAGAAACAGGGGCGGAAAAACTGTTTTTT. The encoded protein is CASSRETGAEKLFF.

This clone occurred once. The rearrangement joins TRBV19 to TRBJ2-2, with D perhaps TRBD2 (6 bases). The length of the CDR3 is 15 residues. V lost 10 bases, J lost 0 bases, and 15 bases lay in between. CDR1 is LNHDA, CDR2 SQIVND, per germline (reference sequence). CDR3 sequence: CATEGGHSNTGELFF. CDR3 sequence (DNA): TGTGCCACCGAGGGAGGCCATTCGAACACCGGGGAGCTGTTTTTT.

There are a few counts of this clone. The gene calls are TRBV5-1 and TRBJ2-1; D is unclear. The CDR3 contains 17 residues. Germline loops: CDR1 SGHRS, CDR2 YFSETQ. V shed 0 bases and J shed 5 bases, with 18 bases lying between them. CDR3 nucleotides: TGCGCCAGCAGCTTGGTTTTTGGCTGGCAGGCGAACAATGAGCAGTTCTTC. Translating it yields CASSLVFGWQANNEQFF.

The J gene is TRBJ1-3, the V gene TRBV7-2; tentative D call: TRBD1 (5 bases). Germline V gene data show CDR1 as SGHTA and CDR2 as FQGNSA. Trimming left V 5 bases short and J 0 bases short, with 11 bases between. CDR3 length: 15 amino acids. The CDR3 DNA is TGTGCCAGCAGCGTCCAGACAGCCTCTGGAAACACCATATATTTT. As protein: CASSVQTASGNTIYF.

The J gene is TRBJ1-1, the V gene TRBV24-1, with 9 bases identical to TRBD1. Germline CDR1 is KGHDR and CDR2 is SFDVKD. The CDR3 runs 15 residues. The V segment lost 9 bases and the J segment 2 bases; nucleotides outside the gene matches: 9. The CDR3 sequence is CATRGGTGKNTEAFF. The CDR3 DNA is TGTGCCACCCGGGGCGGGACAGGGAAAAACACTGAAGCTTTCTTT.

This chain connects TRBV20-1 to TRBJ2-1; D is uncertain. The CDR3 consists of 13 residues. CDR1 and CDR2 from the germline V gene are DFQATT and SNEGSKA (reference sequence). V was shortened by 3 bases and J by 9 bases, with 15 bases between the two germline ends. CDR3 nucleotide sequence: TGCAGTGCTAGTAAACGTTCCGGTTTTGAGCAGTTCTTC. Translating gives CSASKRSGFEQFF.

This chain links TRBV6-2 or TRBV6-3 with TRBJ1-3; TRBD1 matches 10 bases. The CDR3 spans 17 residues. Germline values: CDR1 MNHEY, CDR2 SVGEGT. V trimming: 5 bases; J trimming: 0 bases; junction bases outside the gene matches: 7. The CDR3 DNA follows: TGTGCCAGCAGTCCCGGGACAGGGGTAATCTCTGGAAACACCATATATTTT. Translating it yields CASSPGTGVISGNTIYF.

This clone was detected a few times. The J gene is TRBJ1-6, the V gene TRBV6-5; possibly TRBD1 for D (5 bases). Germline V gene sequence: CDR1 MNHEY, CDR2 SVGAGI. Trimming removed 6 bases from V and 13 bases from J, with 16 bases in between. CDR3 length: 13 residues. As DNA, the CDR3 is TGTGCCAGCAGCGCGGGGGAAATTCACCCCCTCCACTTT. Encoded protein: CASSAGEIHPLHF.

The chain is built from TRBV9 and TRBJ2-1, with TRBD2 matching 11 bases. The germline V gene has CDR1 SGDLS and CDR2 YYNGEE. This CDR3 spans 17 amino acids. J gave up 2 bases and V 0 bases, and 4 bases lay outside the gene matches. The chain's CDR3 is CASSVVGSGGAYNEQFF. The CDR3 DNA sequence: TGTGCCAGCAGCGTAGTAGGTAGCGGGGGGGCCTACAATGAGCAGTTCTTC.

The chain employs TRBV29-1 and TRBJ2-5; TRBD1 matches at 8 bases. V lost 6 bases and J lost 0; bases outside the gene matches: 3. Germline loops: CDR1 SQVTM, CDR2 ANQGSEA. The CDR3 extends over 13 amino acids. CDR3 DNA: TGCAGCGTCCACAGGGGGTACCAAGAGACCCAGTACTTC. This gives the protein CSVHRGYQETQYF.

The chain combines TRBV7-2 with TRBJ1-2; a weak D match, TRBD1 (6 bases). Germline CDR1 is SGHTA and CDR2 is FQGNSA. Between the trimmed V and J ends, which lost 3 bases and 6 bases, there was a span of 8 bases. This CDR3 is built from 12 residues. CDR3 amino acids: CASSLTGNGYTF. The CDR3 nucleotides are TGTGCCAGCAGCTTGACAGGCAATGGCTACACCTTC.

The J gene is TRBJ2-5, the V gene TRBV2; 11 nucleotides agree with TRBD2. The length of the CDR3 is 15 residues. The J segment lost 2 bases and the V segment lost 8 bases, leaving 7 bases of the junction unmatched. CDR1 is SNHLY, CDR2 FYNNEI, per germline. The CDR3 DNA reads as TGTGCCAGCTTGGGACCTAGCGGGGGGCAAGAGACCCAGTACTTC. The encoded protein is CASLGPSGGQETQYF.

The chain is built from TRBV10-3 and TRBJ1-2; TRBD1 agrees at 7 bases. CDR1 ENHRY and CDR2 SYGVKD come from the germline V gene. There are 14 residues in the CDR3. The J segment lost 2 bases and the V segment lost 7 bases, leaving 7 bases of the junction unmatched. CDR3 sequence reads: CAINRDRVNYGYTF. The CDR3 DNA sequence: TGTGCCATCAACAGAGACAGGGTGAACTATGGCTACACCTTC.

The chain couples TRBV6-1 to TRBJ1-1, with D perhaps matching TRBD1 (5 bases). Germline loops: CDR1 MNHNS, CDR2 SASEGT. The CDR3 spans 14 residues. V lost 3 bases and J 1 base, leaving 9 bases between the germline ends. This chain's CDR3 is CASSDRQWNTEAFF. For the CDR3, the DNA is TGTGCCAGCAGTGACCGACAGTGGAACACTGAAGCTTTCTTT.